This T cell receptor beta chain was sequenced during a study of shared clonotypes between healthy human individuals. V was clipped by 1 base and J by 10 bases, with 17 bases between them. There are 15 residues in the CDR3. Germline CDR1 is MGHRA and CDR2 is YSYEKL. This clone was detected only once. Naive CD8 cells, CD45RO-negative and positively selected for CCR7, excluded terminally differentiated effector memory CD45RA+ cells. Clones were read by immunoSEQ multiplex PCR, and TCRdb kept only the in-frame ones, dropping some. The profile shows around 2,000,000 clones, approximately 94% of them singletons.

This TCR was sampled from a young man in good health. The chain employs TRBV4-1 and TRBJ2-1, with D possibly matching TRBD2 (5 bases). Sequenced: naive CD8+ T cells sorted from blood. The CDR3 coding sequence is TGCGCCAGCAGCCAAGTGTCAGCGGCCTTTAGGGAGCAGTTCTTC. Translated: CASSQVSAAFREQFF.